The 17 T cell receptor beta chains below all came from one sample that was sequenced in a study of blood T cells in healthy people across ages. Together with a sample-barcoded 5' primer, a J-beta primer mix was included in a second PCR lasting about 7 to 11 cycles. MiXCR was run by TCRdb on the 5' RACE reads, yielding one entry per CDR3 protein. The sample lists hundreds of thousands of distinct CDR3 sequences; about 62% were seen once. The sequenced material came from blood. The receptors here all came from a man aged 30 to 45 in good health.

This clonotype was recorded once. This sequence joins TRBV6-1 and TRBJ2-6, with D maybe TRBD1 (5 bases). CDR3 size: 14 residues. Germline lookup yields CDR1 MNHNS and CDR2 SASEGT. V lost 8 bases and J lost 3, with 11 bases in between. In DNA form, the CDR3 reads TGTGCCAGCCTTATCAGGGTTGGGGCCAACGTCCTGACTTTC. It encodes CASLIRVGANVLTF.

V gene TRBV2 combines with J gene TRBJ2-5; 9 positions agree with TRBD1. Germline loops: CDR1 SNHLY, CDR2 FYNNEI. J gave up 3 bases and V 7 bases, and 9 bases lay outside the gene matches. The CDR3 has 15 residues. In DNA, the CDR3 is TGTGCCAGCACCGGACAGGGGATGGGAGAAGAGACCCAGTACTTC. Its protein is CASTGQGMGEETQYF. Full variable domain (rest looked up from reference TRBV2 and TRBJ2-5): EPEVTQTPSHQVTQMGQEVILRCVPISNHLYFYWYRQILGQKVEFLVSFYNNEISEKSEIFDDQFSVERPDGSNFTLKIRSTKLEDSAMYFCASTGQGMGEETQYFGPGTRLLVL.

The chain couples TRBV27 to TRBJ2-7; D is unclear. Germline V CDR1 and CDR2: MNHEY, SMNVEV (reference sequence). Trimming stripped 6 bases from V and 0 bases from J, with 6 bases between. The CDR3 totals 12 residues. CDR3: CASRAASYEQYF. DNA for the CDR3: TGTGCCAGCAGAGCAGCCTCCTACGAGCAGTACTTC.

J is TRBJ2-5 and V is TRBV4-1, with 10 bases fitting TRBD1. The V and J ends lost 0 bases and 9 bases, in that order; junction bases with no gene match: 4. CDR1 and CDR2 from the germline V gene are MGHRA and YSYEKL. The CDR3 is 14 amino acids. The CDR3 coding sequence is TGCGCCAGCAGCCAAGAGGACAGGGGGGAGGCCCAGTACTTC. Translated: CASSQEDRGEAQYF.

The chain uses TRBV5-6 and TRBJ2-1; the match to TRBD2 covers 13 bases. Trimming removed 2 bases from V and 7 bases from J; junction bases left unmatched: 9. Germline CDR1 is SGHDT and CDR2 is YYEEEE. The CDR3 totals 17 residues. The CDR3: CASSFVRLAGGGNEQFF. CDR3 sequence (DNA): TGTGCCAGCAGCTTCGTTCGACTAGCGGGAGGCGGGAATGAGCAGTTCTTC. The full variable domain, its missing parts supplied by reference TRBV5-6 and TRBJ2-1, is DAGVTQSPTHLIKTRGQQVTLRCSPKSGHDTVSWYQQALGQGPQFIFQYYEEEERQRGNFPDRFSGHQFPNYSSELNVNALLLGDSALYLCASSFVRLAGGGNEQFFGPGTRLTVL.

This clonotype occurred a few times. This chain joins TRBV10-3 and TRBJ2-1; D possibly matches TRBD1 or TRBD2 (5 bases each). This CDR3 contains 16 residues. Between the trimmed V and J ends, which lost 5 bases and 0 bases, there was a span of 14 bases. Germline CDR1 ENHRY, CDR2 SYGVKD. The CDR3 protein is CAISKDGASSYNEQFF. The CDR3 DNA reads TGTGCCATCAGTAAGGACGGGGCGAGCTCCTACAATGAGCAGTTCTTC.

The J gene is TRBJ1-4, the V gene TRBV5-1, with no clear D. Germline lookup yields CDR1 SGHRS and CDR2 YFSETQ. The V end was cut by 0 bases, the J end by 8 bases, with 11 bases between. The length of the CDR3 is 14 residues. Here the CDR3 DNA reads TGCGCCAGCAGCTTGGAAGTCAGCGGGGAAAAACTGTTTTTT. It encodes CASSLEVSGEKLFF.

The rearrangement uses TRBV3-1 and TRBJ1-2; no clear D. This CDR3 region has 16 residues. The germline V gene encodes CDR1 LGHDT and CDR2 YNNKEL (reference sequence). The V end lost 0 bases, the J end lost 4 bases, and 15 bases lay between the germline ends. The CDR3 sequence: CASSQDVRAGSYGYTF. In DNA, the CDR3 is TGTGCCAGCAGCCAAGATGTTAGGGCTGGAAGCTATGGCTACACCTTC.

CDR3 bases: TGTGCCAGCAGCTTAGATCGTGGGGTCGAGCAGTACTTC. This sequence encodes CASSLDRGVEQYF. This rearrangement joins TRBV11-2 to TRBJ2-5; no clear D. TRBJ2-7 matches the DNA end more closely, so the J call is doubtful. Germline V gives CDR1 SGHAT, CDR2 FQNNGV. The CDR3 runs 13 residues.

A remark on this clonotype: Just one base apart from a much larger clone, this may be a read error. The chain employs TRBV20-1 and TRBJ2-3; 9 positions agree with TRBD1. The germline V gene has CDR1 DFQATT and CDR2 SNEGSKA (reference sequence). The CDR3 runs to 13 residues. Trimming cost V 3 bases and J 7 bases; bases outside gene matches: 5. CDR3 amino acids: CSARGQGPHTQYF. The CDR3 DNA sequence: TGCAGTGCTAGGGGACAGGGACCTCATACGCAGTATTTT.

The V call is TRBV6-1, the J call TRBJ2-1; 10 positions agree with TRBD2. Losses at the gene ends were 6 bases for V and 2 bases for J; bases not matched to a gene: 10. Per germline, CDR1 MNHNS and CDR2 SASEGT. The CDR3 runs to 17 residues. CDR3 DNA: TGTGCCAGCAGGGGGGCTTTAGGACTAGCGGCCTACAATGAGCAGTTCTTC. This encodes CASRGALGLAAYNEQFF.

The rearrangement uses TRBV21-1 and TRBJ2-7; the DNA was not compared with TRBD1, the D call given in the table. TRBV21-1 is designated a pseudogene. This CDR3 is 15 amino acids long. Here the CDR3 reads CASSKGQGAGSSQYF. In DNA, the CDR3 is TGTGCCAGCAGCAAAGGTCAGGGGGCGGGAAGTTCCCAGTACTTC.

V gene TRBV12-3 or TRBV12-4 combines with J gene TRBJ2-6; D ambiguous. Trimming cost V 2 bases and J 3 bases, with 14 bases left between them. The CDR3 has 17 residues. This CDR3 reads CASSLKTALGGANVLTF. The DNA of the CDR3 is TGTGCCAGCAGTTTAAAAACAGCCTTGGGTGGGGCCAACGTCCTGACTTTC.

DNA of the CDR3: TGCGCCAGCAGCCAGGGACAGAAGGATGAAAAACTGTTTTTT. Translation gives CASSQGQKDEKLFF. This rearrangement joins TRBV4-3 to TRBJ1-4; 7 bases match TRBD1. V shed 3 bases, J shed 6 bases, and the junction held 4 bases outside the gene matches. Germline lookup yields CDR1 LGHNA and CDR2 YSLEER. This CDR3 region has 14 residues.

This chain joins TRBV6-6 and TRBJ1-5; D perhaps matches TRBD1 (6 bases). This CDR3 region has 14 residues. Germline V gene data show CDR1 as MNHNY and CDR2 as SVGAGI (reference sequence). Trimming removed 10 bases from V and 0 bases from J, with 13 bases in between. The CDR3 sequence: CATHRDNSNQPQHF. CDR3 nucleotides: TGTGCCACCCACAGGGACAATAGCAATCAGCCCCAGCATTTT.

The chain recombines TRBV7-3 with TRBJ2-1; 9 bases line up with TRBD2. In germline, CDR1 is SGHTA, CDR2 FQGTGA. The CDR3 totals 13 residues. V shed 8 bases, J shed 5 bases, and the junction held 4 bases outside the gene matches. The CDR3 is CASGTSWNNEQFF. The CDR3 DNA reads TGTGCCAGCGGGACTAGCTGGAACAATGAGCAGTTCTTC.

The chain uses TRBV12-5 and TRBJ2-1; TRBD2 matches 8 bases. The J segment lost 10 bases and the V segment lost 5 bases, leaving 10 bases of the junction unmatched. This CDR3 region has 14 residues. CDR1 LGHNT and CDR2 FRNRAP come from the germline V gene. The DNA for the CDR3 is TGTGCTAGTGGTCTGGGTCCCTCGGGAGGGGAGCAGTTCTTC. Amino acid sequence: CASGLGPSGGEQFF.